This T cell receptor (beta chain) was captured in a study of blood T cell repertoires in COVID-19. The CDR3 sequence is 15 residues long. CDR1 is GTSNPN, CDR2 SVGIG, per germline (reference sequence). Trimming stripped 2 bases from V and 5 bases from J, with 13 bases between. Clones were read by immunoSEQ multiplex PCR, and TCRdb kept only the in-frame ones, dropping some. Of a few hundred thousand clones in the sample, around 90% were seen once. The chain employs TRBV30 and TRBJ1-6; maybe TRBD1 (6 bases). The sequencing input was PBMCs or T cells enriched from blood (not recorded which). The source of this sequence is a woman aged 25 to 39 who had recovered from COVID-19. In DNA, the CDR3 is TGTGCCTGGAGTTCGGGGACACCTAATAATTCACCCCTCCACTTT. It encodes CAWSSGTPNNSPLHF.